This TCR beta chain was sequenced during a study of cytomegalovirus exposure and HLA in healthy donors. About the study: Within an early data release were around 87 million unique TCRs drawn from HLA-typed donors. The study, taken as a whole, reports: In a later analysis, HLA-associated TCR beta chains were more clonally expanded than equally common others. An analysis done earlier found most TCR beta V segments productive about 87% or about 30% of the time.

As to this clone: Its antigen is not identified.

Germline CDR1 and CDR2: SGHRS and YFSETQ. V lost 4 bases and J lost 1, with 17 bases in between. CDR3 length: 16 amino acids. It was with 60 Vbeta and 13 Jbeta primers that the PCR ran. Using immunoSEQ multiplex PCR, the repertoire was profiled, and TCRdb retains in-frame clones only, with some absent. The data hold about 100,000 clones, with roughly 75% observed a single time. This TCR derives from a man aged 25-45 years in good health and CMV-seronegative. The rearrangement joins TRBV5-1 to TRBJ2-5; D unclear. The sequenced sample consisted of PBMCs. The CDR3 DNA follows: TGCGCCAGCAGCCCCTTATTAGTCCCTTCCCAAGAGACCCAGTACTTC. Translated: CASSPLLVPSQETQYF.